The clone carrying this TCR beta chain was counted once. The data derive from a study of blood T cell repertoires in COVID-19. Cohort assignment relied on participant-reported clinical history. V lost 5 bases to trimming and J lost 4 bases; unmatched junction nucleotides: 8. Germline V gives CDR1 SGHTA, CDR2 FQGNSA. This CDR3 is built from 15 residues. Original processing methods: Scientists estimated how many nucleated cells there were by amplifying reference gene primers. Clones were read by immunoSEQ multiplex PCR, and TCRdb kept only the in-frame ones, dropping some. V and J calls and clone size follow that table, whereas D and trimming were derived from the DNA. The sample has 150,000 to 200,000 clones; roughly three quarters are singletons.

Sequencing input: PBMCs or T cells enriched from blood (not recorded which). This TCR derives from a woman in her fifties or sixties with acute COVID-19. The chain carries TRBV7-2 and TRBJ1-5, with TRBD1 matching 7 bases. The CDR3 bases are TGTGCCAGCAGCCCCAGAACGACAGGGAATCAGCCCCAGCATTTT. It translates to CASSPRTTGNQPQHF.